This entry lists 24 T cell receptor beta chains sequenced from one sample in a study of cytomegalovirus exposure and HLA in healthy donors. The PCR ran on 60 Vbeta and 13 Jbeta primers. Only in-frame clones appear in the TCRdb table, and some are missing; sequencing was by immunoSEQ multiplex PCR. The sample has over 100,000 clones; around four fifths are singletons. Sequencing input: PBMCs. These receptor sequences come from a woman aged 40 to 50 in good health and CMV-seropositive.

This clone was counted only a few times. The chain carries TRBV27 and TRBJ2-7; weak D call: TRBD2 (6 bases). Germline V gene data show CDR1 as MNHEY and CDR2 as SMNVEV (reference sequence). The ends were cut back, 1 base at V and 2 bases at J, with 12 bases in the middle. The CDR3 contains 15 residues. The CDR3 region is CASSLLPGLTYEQYF. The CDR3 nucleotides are TGTGCCAGCAGTTTATTACCGGGACTGACCTACGAGCAGTACTTC.

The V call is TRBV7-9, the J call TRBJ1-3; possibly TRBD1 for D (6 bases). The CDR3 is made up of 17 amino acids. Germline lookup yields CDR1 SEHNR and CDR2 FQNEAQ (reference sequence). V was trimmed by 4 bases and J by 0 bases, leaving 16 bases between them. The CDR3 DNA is TGTGCCAGCAGCTCCGGGAAGGGGGGGCCCTCTGGAAACACCATATATTTT. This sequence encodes CASSSGKGGPSGNTIYF.

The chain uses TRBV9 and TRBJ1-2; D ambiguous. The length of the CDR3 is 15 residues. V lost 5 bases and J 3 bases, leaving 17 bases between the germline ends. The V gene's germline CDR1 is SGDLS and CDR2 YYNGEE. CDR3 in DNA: TGTGCCAGCAGATCCCTGCGAAAGATTGACTATGGCTACACCTTC. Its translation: CASRSLRKIDYGYTF.

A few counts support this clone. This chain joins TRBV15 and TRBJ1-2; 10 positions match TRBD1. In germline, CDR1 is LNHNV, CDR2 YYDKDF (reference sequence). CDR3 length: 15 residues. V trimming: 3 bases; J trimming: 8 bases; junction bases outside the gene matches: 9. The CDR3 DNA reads TGTGCCACCAGCAGCCCGGGACAGGGGTGGTTCGGCTACACCTTC. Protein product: CATSSPGQGWFGYTF.

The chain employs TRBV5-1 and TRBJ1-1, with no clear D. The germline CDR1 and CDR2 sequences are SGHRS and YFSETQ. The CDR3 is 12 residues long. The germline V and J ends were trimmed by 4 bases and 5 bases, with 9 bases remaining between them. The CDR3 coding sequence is TGCGCCAGCAGCGGTGCCGGGACTGAAGCTTTCTTT. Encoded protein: CASSGAGTEAFF. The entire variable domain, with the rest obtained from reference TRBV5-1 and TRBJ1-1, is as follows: KAGVTQTPRYLIKTRGQQVTLSCSPISGHRSVSWYQQTPGQGLQFLFEYFSETQRNKGNFPGRFSGRQFSNSRSEMNVSTLELGDSALYLCASSGAGTEAFFGQGTRLTVV.

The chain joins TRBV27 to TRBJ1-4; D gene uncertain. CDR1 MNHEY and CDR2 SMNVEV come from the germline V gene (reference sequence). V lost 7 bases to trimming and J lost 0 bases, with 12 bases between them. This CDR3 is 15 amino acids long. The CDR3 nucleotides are TGTGCCAGCAACCCATCAGGATCAACTAATGAAAAACTGTTTTTT. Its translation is CASNPSGSTNEKLFF.

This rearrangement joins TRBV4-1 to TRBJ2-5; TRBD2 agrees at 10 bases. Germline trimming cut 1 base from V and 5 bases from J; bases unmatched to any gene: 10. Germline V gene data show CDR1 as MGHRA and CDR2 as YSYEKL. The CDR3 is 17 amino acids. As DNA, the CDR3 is TGCGCCAGCAGCCAAGGGGGGGCTAGCGGGGGTCGGGAGACCCAGTACTTC. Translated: CASSQGGASGGRETQYF.

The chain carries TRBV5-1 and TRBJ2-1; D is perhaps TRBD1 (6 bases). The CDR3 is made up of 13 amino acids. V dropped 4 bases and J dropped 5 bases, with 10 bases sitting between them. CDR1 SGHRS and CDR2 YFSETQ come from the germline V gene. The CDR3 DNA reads TGCGCCAGCAGCGGGACATTAAACAATGAGCAGTTCTTC. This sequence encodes CASSGTLNNEQFF. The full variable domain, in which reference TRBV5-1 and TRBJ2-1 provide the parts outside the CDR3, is KAGVTQTPRYLIKTRGQQVTLSCSPISGHRSVSWYQQTPGQGLQFLFEYFSETQRNKGNFPGRFSGRQFSNSRSEMNVSTLELGDSALYLCASSGTLNNEQFFGPGTRLTVL.

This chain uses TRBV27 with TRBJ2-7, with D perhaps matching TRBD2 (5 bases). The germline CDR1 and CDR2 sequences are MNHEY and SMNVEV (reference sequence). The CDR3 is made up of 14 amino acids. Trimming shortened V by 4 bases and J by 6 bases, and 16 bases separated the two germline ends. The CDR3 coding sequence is TGTGCCAGCAGTTCCAAGGACTCGAGGATCGAGCAGTACTTC. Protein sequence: CASSSKDSRIEQYF.

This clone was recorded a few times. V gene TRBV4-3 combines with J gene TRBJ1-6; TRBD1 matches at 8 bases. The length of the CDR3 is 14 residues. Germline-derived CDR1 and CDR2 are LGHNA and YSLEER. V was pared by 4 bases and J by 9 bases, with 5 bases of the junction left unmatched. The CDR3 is CASSLGQEASPLHF. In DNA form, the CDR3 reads TGCGCCAGCAGCCTGGGACAGGAGGCTTCACCCCTCCACTTT.

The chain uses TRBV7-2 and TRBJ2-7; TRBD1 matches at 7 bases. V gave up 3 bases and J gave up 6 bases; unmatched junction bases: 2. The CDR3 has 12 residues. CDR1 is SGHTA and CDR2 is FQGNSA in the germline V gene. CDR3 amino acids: CASSFKGAEQYF. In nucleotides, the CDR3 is TGTGCCAGCAGCTTTAAGGGGGCCGAGCAGTACTTC. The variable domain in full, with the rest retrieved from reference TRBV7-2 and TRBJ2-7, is GAGVSQSPSNKVTEKGKDVELRCDPISGHTALYWYRQSLGQGLEFLIYFQGNSAPDKSGLPSDRFSAERTGGSVSTLTIQRTQQEDSAVYLCASSFKGAEQYFGPGTRLTVT.

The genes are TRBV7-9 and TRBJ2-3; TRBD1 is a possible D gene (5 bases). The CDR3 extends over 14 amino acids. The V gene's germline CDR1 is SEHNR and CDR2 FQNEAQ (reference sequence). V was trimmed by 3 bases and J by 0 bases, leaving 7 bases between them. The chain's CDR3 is CASSLTASTDTQYF. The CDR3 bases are TGTGCCAGCAGCTTGACAGCTAGCACAGATACGCAGTATTTT.

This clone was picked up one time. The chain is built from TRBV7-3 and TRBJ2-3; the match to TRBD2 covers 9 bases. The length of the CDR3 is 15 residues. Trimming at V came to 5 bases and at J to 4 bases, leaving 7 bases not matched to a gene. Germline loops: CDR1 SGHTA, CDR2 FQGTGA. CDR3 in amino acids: CASSPIAGEADTQYF. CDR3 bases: TGTGCCAGCAGCCCCATAGCGGGAGAGGCAGATACGCAGTATTTT.

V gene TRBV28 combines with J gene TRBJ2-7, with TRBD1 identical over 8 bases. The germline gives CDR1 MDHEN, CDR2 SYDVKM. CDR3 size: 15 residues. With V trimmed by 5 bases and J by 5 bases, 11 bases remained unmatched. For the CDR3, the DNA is TGTGCCAGCAGTCCTGCTTTGGACAGGGTTGACGAGCAGTACTTC. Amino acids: CASSPALDRVDEQYF. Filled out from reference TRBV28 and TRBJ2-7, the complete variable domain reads DVKVTQSSRYLVKRTGEKVFLECVQDMDHENMFWYRQDPGLGLRLIYFSYDVKMKEKGDIPEGYSVSREKKERFSLILESASTNQTSMYLCASSPALDRVDEQYFGPGTRLTVT.

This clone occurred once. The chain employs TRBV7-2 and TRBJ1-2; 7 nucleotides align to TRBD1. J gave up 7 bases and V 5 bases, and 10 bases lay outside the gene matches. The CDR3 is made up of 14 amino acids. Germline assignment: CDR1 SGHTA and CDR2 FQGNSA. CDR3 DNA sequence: TGTGCCAGCAGCCGAAGGAGGGACAGCGCTGGCTACACCTTC. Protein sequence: CASSRRRDSAGYTF.

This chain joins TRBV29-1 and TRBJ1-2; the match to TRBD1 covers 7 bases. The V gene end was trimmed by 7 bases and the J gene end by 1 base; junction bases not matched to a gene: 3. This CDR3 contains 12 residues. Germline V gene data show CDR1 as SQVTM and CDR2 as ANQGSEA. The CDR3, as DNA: TGCAGCGCGGGACAGCTTAACTATGGCTACACCTTC. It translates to CSAGQLNYGYTF.

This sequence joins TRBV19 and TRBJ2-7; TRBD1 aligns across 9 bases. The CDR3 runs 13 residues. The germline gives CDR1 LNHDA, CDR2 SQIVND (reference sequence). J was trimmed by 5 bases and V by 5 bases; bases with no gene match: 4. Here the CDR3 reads CASSPRTGDEQYF. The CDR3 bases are TGTGCCAGTAGTCCGCGGACAGGGGACGAGCAGTACTTC.

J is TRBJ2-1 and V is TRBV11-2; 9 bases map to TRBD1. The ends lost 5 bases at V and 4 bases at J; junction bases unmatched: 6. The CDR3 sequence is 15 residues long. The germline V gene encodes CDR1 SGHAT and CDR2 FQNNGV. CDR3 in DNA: TGTGCCAGCAGCCTACGGGACAGGGATTACAATGAGCAGTTCTTC. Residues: CASSLRDRDYNEQFF. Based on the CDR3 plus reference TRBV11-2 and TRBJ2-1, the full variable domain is EAGVAQSPRYKIIEKRQSVAFWCNPISGHATLYWYQQILGQGPKLLIQFQNNGVVDDSQLPKDRFSAERLKGVDSTLKIQPAKLEDSAVYLCASSLRDRDYNEQFFGPGTRLTVL.

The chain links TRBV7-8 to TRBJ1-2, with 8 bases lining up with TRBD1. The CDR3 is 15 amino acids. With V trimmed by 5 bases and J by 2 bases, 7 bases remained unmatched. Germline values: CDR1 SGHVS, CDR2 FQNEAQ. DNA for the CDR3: TGTGCCAGCAGCCAAGACAGGGGATCCAACTATGGCTACACCTTC. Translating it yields CASSQDRGSNYGYTF.

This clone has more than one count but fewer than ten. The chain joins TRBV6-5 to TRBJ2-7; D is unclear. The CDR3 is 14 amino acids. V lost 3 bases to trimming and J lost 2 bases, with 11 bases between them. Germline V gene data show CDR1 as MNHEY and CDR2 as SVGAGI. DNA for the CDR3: TGTGCCAGCAGTTATAATGCAGATGCCTACGAGCAGTACTTC. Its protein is CASSYNADAYEQYF.

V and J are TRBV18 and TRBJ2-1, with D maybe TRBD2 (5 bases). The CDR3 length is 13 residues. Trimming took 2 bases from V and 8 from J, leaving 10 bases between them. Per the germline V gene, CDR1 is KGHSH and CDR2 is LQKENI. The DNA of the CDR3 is TGTGCCAGCTCACCAACCCCCGGGGATGAGCAGTTCTTC. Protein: CASSPTPGDEQFF.

This CDR3 reads CATSRVGSSYEQYF. DNA for the CDR3: TGTGCCACCAGCAGAGTTGGGAGCTCCTACGAGCAGTACTTC. The chain employs TRBV15 and TRBJ2-5, with a weak D call TRBD2 (5 bases). The J call may be in error: the DNA end matches TRBJ2-7 better. CDR3 length: 14 amino acids. Germline V gene data show CDR1 as LNHNV and CDR2 as YYDKDF (reference sequence).

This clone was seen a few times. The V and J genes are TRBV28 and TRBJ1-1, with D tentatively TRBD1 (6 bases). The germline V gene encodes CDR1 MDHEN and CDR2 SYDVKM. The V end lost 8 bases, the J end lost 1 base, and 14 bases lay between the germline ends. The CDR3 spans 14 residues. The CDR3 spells CASGRDKPNTEAFF. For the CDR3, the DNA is TGTGCCAGCGGACGGGACAAGCCGAACACTGAAGCTTTCTTT.

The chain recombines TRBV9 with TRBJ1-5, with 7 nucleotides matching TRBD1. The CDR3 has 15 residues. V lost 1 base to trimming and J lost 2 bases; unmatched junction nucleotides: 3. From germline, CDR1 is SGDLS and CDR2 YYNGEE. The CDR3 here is CASSVTGDGNQPQHF. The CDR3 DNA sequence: TGTGCCAGCAGCGTAACAGGGGATGGCAATCAGCCCCAGCATTTT.